These T cell receptor beta chains were read from a single sample in a study of vaccination effects on CD4 cells after COVID-19. Antigens for these TCRs are unknown. Here immunoSEQ multiplex PCR was the method, and the copy in TCRdb shows in-frame clones only, minus some. The data show tens of thousands of clones, 65% seen once. The source was CD4+ T cells from PBMCs cultured with SARS-CoV-2 spike peptides, collected after COVID-19 vaccination. The source is a human donor who received a COVID-19 vaccine. Each CDR3 is given with its conserved first and last residue. A D gene is named only where the DNA matches it firmly. A row's size may be missing; if present it is once, few, many or a size class.

D gene	V gene	clone size	J gene	CDR3 DNA	CDR3 protein
NA	TRBV5-4	NA	TRBJ2-7	TGTGCCAGCAGCCACCCGACAGCTACCTACGAGCAGTACTTC	CASSHPTATYEQYF
TRBD1	TRBV6-5	NA	TRBJ2-2	TGTGCCAGCAGTTACCGCCAGGGGGCTACCACCGGGGAGCTGTTTTTT	CASSYRQGATTGELFF
NA	TRBV10-2	NA	TRBJ1-5	TGCGCCAGCAGTAGAATGGGGGATAGCAATCAGCCCCAGCATTTT	CASSRMGDSNQPQHF
TRBD1	TRBV4-1	NA	TRBJ1-1	TGCGCCAGCAGCCTTAGGGGACAGCGGAACACTGAAGCTTTCTTT	CASSLRGQRNTEAFF
NA	TRBV29-1	few	TRBJ2-2	TGCAGCGTTGAAGAACAGGGAGGCGGGGAGCTGTTTTTT	CSVEEQGGGELFF
NA	TRBV5-6	few	TRBJ1-6	TGTGCCAGCAGCGGAGGGGTCCACGAATGGTTCCAAAGAGATTCACCCCTCCACTTT	CASSGGVHEWFQRDSPLHF
NA	TRBV10-1	few	TRBJ2-7	TGCGCCAGCAGCCCGGAGGGTTTAACCTACGAGCAGTACTTC	CASSPEGLTYEQYF
TRBD2	TRBV6-5	NA	TRBJ2-1	TGTGCCAGCAGTTACGGACTAGCGGGGGGGCTGGATGAGCAGTTCTTC	CASSYGLAGGLDEQFF
NA	TRBV7-8	NA	TRBJ1-5	TGTGCCAGCAGCCCCCGGGATTTGTCGGTCAATCAGCCCCAGCATTTT	CASSPRDLSVNQPQHF
NA	TRBV7-2	NA	TRBJ1-1	TGTGCCAGCAGACAATGGGGCGACTACACTGAAGCTTTCTTT	CASRQWGDYTEAFF
NA	TRBV18	NA	TRBJ1-3	TGTGCCAGCTCACCTTTACAGGGTGATGGAAACACCATATATTTT	CASSPLQGDGNTIYF
NA	TRBV5-1	NA	TRBJ2-1	TGCGCCAGCAGCCCCAGGGTCGCGGGAAGCTCCTACAATGAGCAGTTCTTC	CASSPRVAGSSYNEQFF